The rows below give T cell receptor beta chains drawn from one sample of a study of shared clonotypes between healthy human individuals. Assay used: immunoSEQ multiplex PCR; TCRdb lists only in-frame clones, some missing. The table records a few million clones, more than 90% of them present only once. Sequencing input: naive CD4+ T cells sorted from blood. These receptor sequences come from a young man in good health. Both conserved end residues are part of each CDR3. The D gene is left open where the match is weak. The listing skips clone size in some rows; elsewhere it reads once, few, many or a size class.

clone_size	v_call	d_call	j_call	cdr3_aa	cdr3_nt
-	TRBV28	TRBD1	TRBJ2-5	CASSLHPPGTGWETQYF	TGTGCCAGCAGTTTACATCCTCCCGGGACAGGGTGGGAGACCCAGTACTTC
-	TRBV5-5	-	TRBJ2-2	CASSQTGTTGELFF	TGTGCCAGCAGCCAAACAGGGACCACCGGGGAGCTGTTTTTT
-	TRBV10-3	-	TRBJ2-3	CAISGQGSDTQYF	TGTGCCATCAGTGGGCAGGGGTCAGATACGCAGTATTTT
-	TRBV4-3	TRBD2	TRBJ2-7	CASSLGAGTSGSYEQYF	TGCGCCAGCAGCCTCGGAGCCGGGACTAGCGGCTCCTACGAGCAGTACTTC
-	TRBV7-9	-	TRBJ2-2	CASSLGKNTGELFF	TGTGCCAGCAGCTTAGGGAAAAACACCGGGGAGCTGTTTTTT
-	TRBV5-1	TRBD1	TRBJ1-2	CASSPQRQGNYGYTF	TGCGCCAGCAGCCCGCAGAGACAGGGGAACTATGGCTACACCTTC
-	TRBV19	-	TRBJ1-3	CASATISSGNTIYF	TGTGCCAGTGCAACCATCAGCTCTGGAAACACCATATATTTT
-	TRBV7-8	-	TRBJ1-6	CASSRDGDSPLHF	TGTGCCAGCAGCCGGGACGGCGATTCACCCCTCCACTTT
-	TRBV10-3	TRBD2	TRBJ2-2	CAIRLGLADTGELFF	TGTGCCATCAGACTGGGACTAGCGGACACCGGGGAGCTGTTTTTT
-	TRBV7-3	-	TRBJ2-6	CASSLYPPGERSGANVLTF	TGTGCCAGCAGCTTATATCCGCCAGGGGAACGCTCTGGGGCCAACGTCCTGACTTTC
-	TRBV4-2	-	TRBJ2-2	CASSQSGRGMNTGELFF	TGTGCCAGCAGCCAATCAGGCCGGGGGATGAACACCGGGGAGCTGTTTTTT
-	TRBV12-5	-	TRBJ1-1	CASGSAGVNTEAFF	TGTGCTAGTGGTTCCGCAGGGGTAAACACTGAAGCTTTCTTT
-	TRBV30	-	TRBJ1-5	CAWSLNAQPQHF	TGTGCCTGGAGTTTAAATGCTCAGCCCCAGCATTTT
once	TRBV7-9	-	TRBJ2-6	CASSLRGVGANVLTF	TGTGCCAGCAGCTTAAGAGGGGTTGGGGCCAACGTCCTGACTTTC
-	TRBV6-1	-	TRBJ2-7	CASSEAFSYEQYF	TGTGCCAGCAGTGAAGCGTTCTCCTACGAGCAGTACTTC
-	TRBV5-1	-	TRBJ2-7	CASSRDLGWDEQYF	TGCGCCAGCAGCCGGGACCTGGGATGGGACGAGCAGTACTTC
-	TRBV6-6	-	TRBJ2-7	CASQADTSREQYF	TGTGCCAGTCAAGCGGACACTTCTCGGGAGCAGTACTTC
once	TRBV2	-	TRBJ1-4	CASRYRATNEKLFF	TGTGCCAGCAGGTACAGGGCAACTAATGAAAAACTGTTTTTT
-	TRBV6-5	-	TRBJ2-2	CASSSGGNTGELFF	TGTGCCAGCAGTTCTGGGGGGAACACCGGGGAGCTGTTTTTT
-	TRBV11-2	-	TRBJ2-2	CASSFLNTGELFF	TGTGCCAGCAGCTTCCTAAACACCGGGGAGCTGTTTTTT
-	TRBV18	TRBD1	TRBJ1-1	CASSPHLTGMNTEAFF	TGTGCCAGCTCACCACACTTGACAGGGATGAACACTGAAGCTTTCTTT
-	TRBV30	-	TRBJ2-5	CAGAGLGETQYF	TGTGCAGGGGCGGGGCTAGGAGAGACCCAGTACTTC
once	TRBV18	TRBD2	TRBJ2-2	CASSPRLAGGNTGELFF	TGTGCCAGCTCACCGAGACTAGCGGGAGGCAACACCGGGGAGCTGTTTTTT
-	TRBV6-6	-	TRBJ2-7	CARSQGRLNYEQYF	TGTGCCAGGAGTCAGGGGCGATTAAACTACGAGCAGTACTTC
-	TRBV5-6	-	TRBJ1-4	CASSLRGAGSREKLFF	TGTGCCAGCAGCTTGCGGGGGGCTGGGTCAAGGGAAAAACTGTTTTTT
-	TRBV27	TRBD1	TRBJ1-1	CASSYRQGSTEAFF	TGTGCCAGCAGCTACCGACAGGGAAGCACTGAAGCTTTCTTT
-	TRBV12-5	TRBD2	TRBJ2-1	CASGLVQGSGSNEQFF	TGTGCTAGTGGTTTGGTACAGGGTAGCGGGAGTAATGAGCAGTTCTTC
-	TRBV7-9	TRBD2	TRBJ2-7	CASRWTSLGADEQYF	TGTGCCAGCAGGTGGACTAGCCTCGGTGCTGACGAGCAGTACTTC
-	TRBV7-9	-	TRBJ1-2	CASRLSLGSAGSYTF	TGTGCCAGCAGATTGAGTTTAGGGTCGGCGGGGAGCTACACCTTC
-	TRBV28	-	TRBJ1-1	CASSILGGTEAFF	TGTGCCAGCAGTATCTTGGGGGGCACTGAAGCTTTCTTT
-	TRBV12-5	-	TRBJ2-5	CASANARLGQETQYF	TGTGCTAGTGCCAACGCTCGTCTGGGGCAAGAGACCCAGTACTTC
once	TRBV6-5	TRBD1	TRBJ1-1	CASRQGANTEAFF	TGTGCCAGCAGACAGGGGGCGAACACTGAAGCTTTCTTT
-	TRBV19	TRBD2	TRBJ2-5	CASIIEGPGLAGGLGRETQYF	TGTGCCAGTATAATTGAGGGTCCGGGACTAGCGGGAGGGCTGGGTCGAGAGACCCAGTACTTC
-	TRBV2	-	TRBJ2-3	CASRTLGQSSDTQYF	TGTGCCAGCAGAACACTTGGACAGAGCTCAGATACGCAGTATTTT
-	TRBV27	TRBD1	TRBJ2-3	CASSPSGQGTQYF	TGTGCCAGCAGTCCTTCCGGACAGGGTACGCAGTATTTT
-	TRBV21-1	-	TRBJ2-1	CASSTAREQFF	TGTGCCAGCAGCACCGCGCGTGAGCAGTTCTTC
-	TRBV6-1	TRBD2	TRBJ2-7	CASRLAGGSYEQYF	TGTGCCAGCCGACTAGCGGGAGGGTCCTACGAGCAGTACTTC
-	TRBV2	-	TRBJ2-7	CASRIGLTSYEQYF	TGTGCCAGCAGGATCGGCTTAACCTCCTACGAGCAGTACTTC
-	TRBV6-5	-	TRBJ2-7	CASSWGHAYEQYF	TGTGCCAGCAGCTGGGGGCATGCCTACGAGCAGTACTTC
-	TRBV10-3	-	TRBJ1-2	CAISDSPSGRDYYGYTF	TGTGCCATCAGTGATAGTCCTTCGGGCAGGGACTACTATGGCTACACCTTC
-	TRBV5-6	TRBD1	TRBJ1-1	CASSLGTANTEAFF	TGTGCCAGCAGTTTAGGGACAGCGAACACTGAAGCTTTCTTT
-	TRBV6-5	-	TRBJ1-3	CASSTAGAGNTIYF	TGTGCCAGCAGTACCGCAGGAGCTGGAAACACCATATATTTT
-	TRBV23-1	TRBD1	TRBJ2-7	CAGDTGQGPHGEQYF	TGCGCCGGTGATACTGGACAGGGCCCCCATGGGGAGCAGTACTTC
-	TRBV25-1	TRBD2	TRBJ2-1	CASSPRGSGVGEQFF	TGTGCCAGCAGTCCCCGGGGTAGCGGGGTGGGTGAGCAGTTCTTC
once	TRBV28	TRBD1	TRBJ1-5	CASSFPEQGVRRQPQHF	TGTGCCAGCAGTTTCCCAGAACAGGGGGTTCGTAGGCAGCCCCAGCATTTT
-	TRBV30	-	TRBJ2-4	CAWSGLAKNIQYF	TGTGCCTGGAGTGGATTAGCCAAAAACATTCAGTACTTC
-	TRBV6-6	-	TRBJ1-5	CASNSGGQPQHF	TGTGCCAGCAATTCTGGGGGTCAGCCCCAGCATTTT